These T cell receptor beta chains were read from a single sample in a study of blood T cell repertoires in COVID-19. Produced via immunoSEQ multiplex PCR; TCRdb's table is partial and in-frame only. The table has 200,000 to 250,000 clones, about 86% seen once; the top ten hold around 6.5%. Sequencing input: peripheral blood. The receptors come from a man aged 55 to 69 with acute or convalescent COVID-19. Each CDR3 is given with its conserved first and last residue. Fields, in order: J gene, clone size, V gene, D gene, CDR3 DNA, CDR3 protein. D genes are given only for firm matches. Clone size appears in some rows only: once, few, many, or a class for an expanded clone.

TRBJ2-2	-	TRBV28	-	TGTGCCAGCAGTAAGGGGGACGTGGCTACCACCGGGGAGCTGTTTTTT	CASSKGDVATTGELFF
TRBJ2-1	once	TRBV11-2	TRBD2	TGTGCCAGCGTTATGACTAGCTTCTCGGAGCAGTTCTTC	CASVMTSFSEQFF
TRBJ2-7	-	TRBV9	TRBD1	TGTGCCAGCAGCGTTCTCCCGGGACAGGGGGCCGACGAGCAGTACTTC	CASSVLPGQGADEQYF
TRBJ2-6	-	TRBV27	-	TGTGCCAGCAAAATACTAGCTGGGGCCAACGTCCTGACTTTC	CASKILAGANVLTF
TRBJ1-1	-	TRBV27	-	TGTGCCAGCAGTTTTCCCCAGGGCACCGCTTTCTTT	CASSFPQGTAFF
TRBJ1-2	-	TRBV5-1	-	TGCGCCAGCAGCTTAGAACAGGGAGACTATGGCTACACCTTC	CASSLEQGDYGYTF
TRBJ1-1	-	TRBV30	-	TGTGCCTGGACAGGGACTCTCTCCACTGAAGCTTTCTTT	CAWTGTLSTEAFF
TRBJ1-1	once	TRBV19	TRBD1	TGTGCCAGTAGTATAAACCCGGACAGGGTCACTGAAGCTTTCTTT	CASSINPDRVTEAFF
TRBJ2-7	-	TRBV12-3/TRBV12-4	-	TGTGCCAGCAGTTTAGGGCAGAACTACGAGCAGTACTTC	CASSLGQNYEQYF
TRBJ2-3	-	TRBV4-3	TRBD2	TGCGCCAGCAGCCAAGATTTTAGCGGGAGTTCGAGAGATACGCAGTATTTT	CASSQDFSGSSRDTQYF
TRBJ1-5	-	TRBV7-2	-	TGTGCCAGCAGCTTCACAGGATATAGCAATCAGCCCCAGCATTTT	CASSFTGYSNQPQHF
TRBJ2-3	-	TRBV6-2/TRBV6-3	-	TGTGCCAGCAGTTACCGGAGCCGGGCAGATACGCAGTATTTT	CASSYRSRADTQYF
TRBJ2-4	-	TRBV19	-	TGTGCCAGTAGCCTGACTGGCATTCAGTACTTC	CASSLTGIQYF
TRBJ1-1	once	TRBV19	TRBD1	TGTGCCAGTAGTACACGACAGGGACAACCTTCTCGGACTGAAGCTTTCTTT	CASSTRQGQPSRTEAFF
TRBJ1-5	few	TRBV7-8	TRBD1	TGTGCCAGCAGCGAAGCCGGACAGGGGGCGGATCAGCCCCAGCATTTT	CASSEAGQGADQPQHF